This is a list of T cell receptor beta chains from one sample in a study of T cell repertoires in cytomegalovirus infection. TCRdb recomputed calls from the reads with MiXCR, one row per CDR3 protein. Among 300,000 or so distinct CDR3 sequences, approximately 8.9% were seen once, and the ten largest hold approximately 2.3%. The specimen was PBMCs. The source of these receptors is a human donor in good health (CMV status not recorded). Some clones in this sample may be carry-over from other donors' samples. Both conserved end residues are part of each CDR3. The D gene is left open where the match is weak. Where a row states a size, it is once, few, many or the class of an expanded clone; other rows omit it.

V gene	D gene	clone size	J gene	CDR3 DNA	CDR3 protein
TRBV18	NA	many	TRBJ2-2	TGTGCCAGCCAGAAGGGTGTAAACGGCGGGGAGCTGTTTTTT	CASQKGVNGGELFF
TRBV2	NA	many	TRBJ2-5	TGTGCCAGCAACGGGGGAAAAGAAGAGACCCAGTACTTC	CASNGGKEETQYF
TRBV18	NA	many	TRBJ2-2	TGTGCCAGCTCACCACCAATCCGGGCCCCGAACACCGGGGAGCTGTTTTTT	CASSPPIRAPNTGELFF
TRBV2	NA	many	TRBJ2-1	TGTGCCAGCAGGGGGGAGGCCTCCTACAATGAGCAGTTCTTC	CASRGEASYNEQFF
TRBV6-2/TRBV6-3	NA	many	TRBJ1-1	TGTGCCAGCAGGGAAGGAGCTGAAGCTTTCTTT	CASREGAEAFF
TRBV6-1	NA	many	TRBJ2-5	TGTGCCAGCACCCTAGGGAATCAAGAGACCCAGTACTTC	CASTLGNQETQYF
TRBV7-3	TRBD2	NA	TRBJ2-1	TGTGCCAGCAGCCCTGGGGGACTAGCGGGGCATGAGCAGTTCTTC	CASSPGGLAGHEQFF
TRBV6-5	TRBD1	many	TRBJ2-7	TGTGCCAGCAGTCGGGACAGGGGGAGCATCTACGAGCAGTACTTC	CASSRDRGSIYEQYF
TRBV28	NA	many	TRBJ2-2	TGTGCCAGCAAAGGGCGACGGGGGTTCGGGGAGCTGTTTTTT	CASKGRRGFGELFF
TRBV29-1	TRBD1	NA	TRBJ2-5	TGCAGCGTTGAAGATAGAATAGGACAGGGATACCGAGAACGGACCCAGTACTTC	CSVEDRIGQGYRERTQYF
TRBV7-2	TRBD2	NA	TRBJ2-3	TGTGCCAGCAGCTCGGGACTAGCGGGGACCCTCACAGATACGCAGTATTTT	CASSSGLAGTLTDTQYF
TRBV19	TRBD2	many	TRBJ2-2	TGTGCCAGTAGTTTTGCGGGGGGCCCGAACACCGGGGAGCTGTTTTTT	CASSFAGGPNTGELFF
TRBV29-1	NA	NA	TRBJ1-2	TGCAGCGTTGGACATAGAGCGGGCGGCTACACCTTC	CSVGHRAGGYTF
TRBV7-2	NA	many	TRBJ1-5	TGTGCCAGCAGCTTAGGAACGAGGACTCAGCCCCAGCATTTT	CASSLGTRTQPQHF
TRBV7-9	NA	many	TRBJ1-3	TGTGCCAGCAGCCACCCCCGATGGTCTGGAAACACCATATATTTT	CASSHPRWSGNTIYF
TRBV7-3	NA	many	TRBJ2-5	TGTGCCAGCAGCCCCGGGACATCTCTAGAGACCCAGTACTTC	CASSPGTSLETQYF
TRBV20-1	NA	NA	TRBJ2-5	TGCAGTGCTAGAGGCCAACTCATATACCAAGAGACCCAGTACTTC	CSARGQLIYQETQYF
TRBV7-2	NA	many	TRBJ1-1	TGTGCCAGCAGTTCTAAATATGAAGCTTTCTTT	CASSSKYEAFF
TRBV7-2	NA	many	TRBJ2-2	TGTGCCAGCAGCTTAGAGCGTAGGCGCGGGGAGCTGTTTTTT	CASSLERRRGELFF
TRBV7-9	NA	many	TRBJ2-1	TGTGCCAGCAGCTTAGCGCGGGTAAATGAGCAGTTCTTC	CASSLARVNEQFF
TRBV7-9	NA	many	TRBJ1-6	TGTGCCAGCAGCTTAGCCCCCCCGGGCCCCGATGATTCACCCCTCCACTTT	CASSLAPPGPDDSPLHF
TRBV7-9	NA	many	TRBJ1-1	TGTGCCAGCAGCTTGGGGACCGGGACACCTCGGAACACTGAAGCTTTCTTT	CASSLGTGTPRNTEAFF
TRBV7-9	NA	many	TRBJ2-5	TGTGCCAGCACCCCTCCGAGGCTACACCAAGAGACCCAGTACTTC	CASTPPRLHQETQYF
TRBV7-2	TRBD1	many	TRBJ1-2	TGTGCCAGCAGCTTAAAGGCGGGACAGCCCTATGGCTACACCTTC	CASSLKAGQPYGYTF
TRBV4-1	NA	many	TRBJ2-2	TGCGCCAGCAGCCAAGTTTATGGAGTGTACGACACCGGGGAGCTGTTTTTT	CASSQVYGVYDTGELFF
TRBV28	TRBD1	many	TRBJ2-4	TGTGCCAGCAGTTTTCCGGGACAGCCCCTAGCCAAAAACATTCAGTACTTC	CASSFPGQPLAKNIQYF
TRBV20-1	NA	many	TRBJ1-2	TGCAGTGCTAGAGATCAACGGATGAGTAACTATGGCTACACCTTC	CSARDQRMSNYGYTF
TRBV20-1	NA	many	TRBJ1-6	TGCAGTGCTAGAGATCGTGGGGGCACCTATAATTCACCCCTCCACTTT	CSARDRGGTYNSPLHF
TRBV12-3/TRBV12-4	TRBD1	NA	TRBJ2-1	TGTGCCAGCAGTTTAACGCAGGGGGTTTCTAAGGTCTTC	CASSLTQGVSKVF
TRBV28	TRBD2	many	TRBJ2-1	TGTGCCAGCAGTCAAACTCCGGGACTAGCGGGGGGGGTTTACAATGAGCAGTTCTTC	CASSQTPGLAGGVYNEQFF
TRBV12-3/TRBV12-4	TRBD2	few	TRBJ2-5	TGTGCCAGCAGTTATTCCTGGGGGGGAGTACAAGAGACCCAGTACTTC	CASSYSWGGVQETQYF
TRBV27	TRBD2	many	TRBJ2-5	TGTGCCAGCAGTTCCGGGACTAGCGGGGGGGCCCAGGAGACCCAGTACTTC	CASSSGTSGGAQETQYF
TRBV5-1	TRBD2	many	TRBJ2-1	TGCGCCAGCAGCTTGTTTCCTAGCGGGGGCCACAATGAGCAGTTCTTC	CASSLFPSGGHNEQFF
TRBV6-2/TRBV6-3	TRBD1	many	TRBJ1-6	TGTGCCAGCAGAGACCAGGGGGCGCGTGGTTCACCCCTCCACTTT	CASRDQGARGSPLHF
TRBV20-1	TRBD1	many	TRBJ2-2	TGCAGTGCGGGGGCCCCAGGGGGCGCGAACACCGGGGAGCTGTTTTTT	CSAGAPGGANTGELFF
TRBV14	NA	NA	TRBJ1-1	TGTGCCAGCAGCAAGGGGGAGAGGCTGAACACTGAAGCTTTCTTT	CASSKGERLNTEAFF
TRBV14	NA	NA	TRBJ2-1	TGTGCCAGCAGAGAATGGGGGGGGCGCAATGAGCAGTTCTTC	CASREWGGRNEQFF
TRBV28	TRBD1	many	TRBJ1-4	TGTGCCAGCAGGGGGACAGATGAAAAACTGTTTTTT	CASRGTDEKLFF
TRBV2	NA	many	TRBJ2-3	TGTGCCAGCAGTGAAGCGATCGGGACTAGCACAGATACGCAGTATTTT	CASSEAIGTSTDTQYF
TRBV2	NA	NA	TRBJ1-1	TGTGCCAGCTCCGGGGGCTCTAACACTGAAGCTTTCTTT	CASSGGSNTEAFF
TRBV7-9	NA	many	TRBJ1-3	TGTGCCAGCAGCTATGTCGGGTCCCCTGGAAACACCATATATTTT	CASSYVGSPGNTIYF
TRBV13	NA	few	TRBJ1-2	TGTGCCAGCAGCTTAGGCCCAAAGGGGGTGAATGGCTACACCTTC	CASSLGPKGVNGYTF
TRBV7-2	NA	many	TRBJ2-3	TGTGCCAGCAGCTTAGAAGGGTTCCTCACAGATACGCAGTATTTT	CASSLEGFLTDTQYF
TRBV20-1	NA	few	TRBJ1-5	TGCAGTGCTTCCGACCCCGGCAGTAATCAGCCCCAGCATTTT	CSASDPGSNQPQHF
TRBV7-9	NA	NA	TRBJ1-1	TGTGCCAGCAGCTCGCGGGCCTACGGGGTTCTGAACACTGAAGCTTTCTTT	CASSSRAYGVLNTEAFF
TRBV4-2	NA	many	TRBJ1-2	TGTGCCAGCAGCCAAGATCGCGCAGCTAACTATGGCTACACCTTC	CASSQDRAANYGYTF
TRBV7-8	NA	many	TRBJ2-2	TGTGCCAGCAGCTTAGGGGCGAATAGGAACACCGGGGAGCTGTTTTTT	CASSLGANRNTGELFF
TRBV20-1	NA	many	TRBJ1-5	TGCAGTGTCCGGCCCCAGCATTTT	CSVRPQHF
TRBV28	NA	many	TRBJ1-6	TGTGCCAGCAGTTTTAGGTCACCCCTCCACTTT	CASSFRSPLHF
TRBV29-1	NA	NA	TRBJ1-2	TGCAGCGTTGAAGATCCAGGGCCTCTCCTTTTAACTCCGGGCTACACCTTC	CSVEDPGPLLLTPGYTF
TRBV7-2	NA	many	TRBJ1-2	TGTGCCAGCACCACCACCGGTGGGGGAAATGGCTACACCTTC	CASTTTGGGNGYTF
TRBV29-1	NA	many	TRBJ2-3	TGCAGCGTTCTAGCAGACTTCACAGATACGCAGTATTTT	CSVLADFTDTQYF
TRBV5-4	NA	many	TRBJ2-3	TGTGCCAGCAGCCCCGGTGTTTCGCAAGTTACAGATACGCAGTATTTT	CASSPGVSQVTDTQYF
TRBV12-3/TRBV12-4	TRBD1	many	TRBJ1-2	TGTGCCAGCAGCCGCCTTGGACAGGGGGCTTGGGGCTACACCTTC	CASSRLGQGAWGYTF
TRBV12-3/TRBV12-4	NA	many	TRBJ1-6	TGTGCCAGCAGGGACGGGCCATCCGTTCCACCCCTCCACTTT	CASRDGPSVPPLHF
TRBV18	TRBD1	many	TRBJ1-6	TGTGCCAGCTCACTTCTTGACAGGGATTCACCCCTCCACTTT	CASSLLDRDSPLHF
TRBV5-1	TRBD1	NA	TRBJ2-7	TGCGCCAGCAGCTTGGGACCATGGGGGACAGCCACCTCCTACGAGCAGTACTTC	CASSLGPWGTATSYEQYF
TRBV11-1	TRBD2	many	TRBJ2-1	TGTGCCAGCAGCCACGGGACTAGCGGGGGGGATTCATACAATGAGCAGTTCTTC	CASSHGTSGGDSYNEQFF
TRBV5-1	TRBD1	few	TRBJ2-5	TGCGCCAGCAAGCCTCAACGAACGGGACAGCGACCGGAGACCCAGTACTTC	CASKPQRTGQRPETQYF